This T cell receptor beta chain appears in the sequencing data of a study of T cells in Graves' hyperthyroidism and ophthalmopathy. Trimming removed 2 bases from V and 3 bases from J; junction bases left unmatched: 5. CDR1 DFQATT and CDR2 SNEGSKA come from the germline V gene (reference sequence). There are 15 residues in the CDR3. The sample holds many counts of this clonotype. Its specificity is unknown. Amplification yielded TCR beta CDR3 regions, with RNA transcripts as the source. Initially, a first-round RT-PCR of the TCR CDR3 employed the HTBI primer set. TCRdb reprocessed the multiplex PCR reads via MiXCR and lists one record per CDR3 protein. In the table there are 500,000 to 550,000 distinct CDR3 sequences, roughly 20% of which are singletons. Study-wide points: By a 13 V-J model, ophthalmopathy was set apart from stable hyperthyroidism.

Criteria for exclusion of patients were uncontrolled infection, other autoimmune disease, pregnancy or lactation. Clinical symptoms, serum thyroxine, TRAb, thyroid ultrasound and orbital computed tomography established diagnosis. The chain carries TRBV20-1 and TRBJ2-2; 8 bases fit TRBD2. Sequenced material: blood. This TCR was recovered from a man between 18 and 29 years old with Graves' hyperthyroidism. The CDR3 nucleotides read TGCAGTGCTAGATCCGGGGGGGCCGACACCGGGGAGCTGTTTTTT. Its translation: CSARSGGADTGELFF.